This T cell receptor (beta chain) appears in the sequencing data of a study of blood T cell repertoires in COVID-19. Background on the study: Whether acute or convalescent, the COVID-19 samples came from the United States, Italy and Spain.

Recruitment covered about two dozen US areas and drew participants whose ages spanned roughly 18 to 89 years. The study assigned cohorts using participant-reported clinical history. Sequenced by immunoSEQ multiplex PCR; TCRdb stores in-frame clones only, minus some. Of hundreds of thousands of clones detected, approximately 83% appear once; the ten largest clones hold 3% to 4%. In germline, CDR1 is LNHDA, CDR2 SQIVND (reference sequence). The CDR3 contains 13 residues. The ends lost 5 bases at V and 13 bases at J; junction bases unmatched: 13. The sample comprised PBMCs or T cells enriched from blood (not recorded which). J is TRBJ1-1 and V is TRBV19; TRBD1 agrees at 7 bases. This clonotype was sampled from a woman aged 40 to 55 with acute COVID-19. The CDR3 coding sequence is TGTGCCAGTAGTCTAAACCGGGACAGACTTATTTTCTTT. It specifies CASSLNRDRLIFF.